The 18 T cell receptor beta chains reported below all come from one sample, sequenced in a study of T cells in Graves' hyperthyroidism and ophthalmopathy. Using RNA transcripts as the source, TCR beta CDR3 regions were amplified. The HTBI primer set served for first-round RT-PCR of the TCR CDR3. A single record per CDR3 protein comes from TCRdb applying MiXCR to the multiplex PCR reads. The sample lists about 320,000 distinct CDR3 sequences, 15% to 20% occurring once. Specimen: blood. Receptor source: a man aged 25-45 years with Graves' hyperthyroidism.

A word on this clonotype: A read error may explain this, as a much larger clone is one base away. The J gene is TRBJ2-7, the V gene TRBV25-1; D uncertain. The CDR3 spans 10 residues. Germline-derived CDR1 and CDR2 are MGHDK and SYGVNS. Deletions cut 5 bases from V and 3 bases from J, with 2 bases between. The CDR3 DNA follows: TGTGCCAGCAGTAACTACGAGCAGTACTTC. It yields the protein CASSNYEQYF.

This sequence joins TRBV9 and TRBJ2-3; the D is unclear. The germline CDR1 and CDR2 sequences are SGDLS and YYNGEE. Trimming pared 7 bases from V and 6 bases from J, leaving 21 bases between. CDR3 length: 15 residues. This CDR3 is CASAPFDRPTDTQYF. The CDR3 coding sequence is TGTGCCAGCGCCCCTTTCGACCGTCCCACCGATACGCAGTATTTT.

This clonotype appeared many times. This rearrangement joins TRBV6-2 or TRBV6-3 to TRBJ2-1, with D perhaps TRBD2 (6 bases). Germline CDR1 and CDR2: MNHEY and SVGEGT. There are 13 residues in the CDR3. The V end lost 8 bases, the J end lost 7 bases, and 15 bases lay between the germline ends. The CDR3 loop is CASHWGTVNEQFF. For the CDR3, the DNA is TGTGCCAGCCATTGGGGGACTGTAAATGAGCAGTTCTTC.

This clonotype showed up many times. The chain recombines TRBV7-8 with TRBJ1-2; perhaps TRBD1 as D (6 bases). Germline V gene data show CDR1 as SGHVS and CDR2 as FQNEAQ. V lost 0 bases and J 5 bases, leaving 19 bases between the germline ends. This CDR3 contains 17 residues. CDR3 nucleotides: TGTGCCAGCAGCTTAGCGGGGTCGGGACACCCTATTTATGGCTACACCTTC. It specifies CASSLAGSGHPIYGYTF. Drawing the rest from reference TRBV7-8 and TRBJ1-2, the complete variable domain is GAGVSQSPRYKVAKRGQDVALRCDPISGHVSLFWYQQALGQGPEFLTYFQNEAQLDKSGLPSDRFFAERPEGSVSTLKIQRTQQEDSAVYLCASSLAGSGHPIYGYTFGSGTRLTVV.

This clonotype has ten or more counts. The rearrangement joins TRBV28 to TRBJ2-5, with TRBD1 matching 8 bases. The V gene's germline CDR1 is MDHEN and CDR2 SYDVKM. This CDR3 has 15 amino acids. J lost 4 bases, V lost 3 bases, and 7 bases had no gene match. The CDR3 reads CASSLDRAPVETQYF. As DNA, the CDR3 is TGTGCCAGCAGTTTGGACAGGGCCCCGGTAGAGACCCAGTACTTC.

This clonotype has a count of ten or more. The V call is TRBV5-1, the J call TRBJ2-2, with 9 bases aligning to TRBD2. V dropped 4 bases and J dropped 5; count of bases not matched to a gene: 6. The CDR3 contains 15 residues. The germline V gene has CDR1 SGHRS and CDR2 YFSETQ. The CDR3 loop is CASSQAGGRTGELFF. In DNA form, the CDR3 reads TGCGCCAGCAGCCAGGCGGGGGGGCGTACCGGGGAGCTGTTTTTT.

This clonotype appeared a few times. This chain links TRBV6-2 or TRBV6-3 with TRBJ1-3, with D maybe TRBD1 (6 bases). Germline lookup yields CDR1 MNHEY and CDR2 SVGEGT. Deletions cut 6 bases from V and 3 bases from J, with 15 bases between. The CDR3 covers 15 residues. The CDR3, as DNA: TGTGCCAGCAGCATATGGGGGGCCAGTGGAAACACCATATATTTT. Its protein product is CASSIWGASGNTIYF.

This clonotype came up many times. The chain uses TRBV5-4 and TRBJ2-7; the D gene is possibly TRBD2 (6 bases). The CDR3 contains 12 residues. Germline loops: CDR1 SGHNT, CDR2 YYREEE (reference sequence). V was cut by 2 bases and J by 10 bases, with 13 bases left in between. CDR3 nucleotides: TGTGCCAGCAGCTTACCCTCCACTAGCCAGTACTTC. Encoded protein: CASSLPSTSQYF.

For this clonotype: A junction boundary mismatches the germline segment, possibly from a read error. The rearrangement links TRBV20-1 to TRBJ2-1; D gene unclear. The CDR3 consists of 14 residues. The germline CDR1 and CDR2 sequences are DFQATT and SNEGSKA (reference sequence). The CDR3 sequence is CSARATRPYNEQFF. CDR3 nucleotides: TGCAGTGCTAGAGCCACCAGACCCTATAATGAGCAGTTCTTC.

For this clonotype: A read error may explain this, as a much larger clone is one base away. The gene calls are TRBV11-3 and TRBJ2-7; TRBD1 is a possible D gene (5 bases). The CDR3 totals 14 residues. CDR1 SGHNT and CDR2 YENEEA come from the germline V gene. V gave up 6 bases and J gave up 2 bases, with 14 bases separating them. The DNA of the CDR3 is TGTGCCAGCAGTCGACAGTGGAATACCTACGAGCAGTACTTC. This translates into CASSRQWNTYEQYF.

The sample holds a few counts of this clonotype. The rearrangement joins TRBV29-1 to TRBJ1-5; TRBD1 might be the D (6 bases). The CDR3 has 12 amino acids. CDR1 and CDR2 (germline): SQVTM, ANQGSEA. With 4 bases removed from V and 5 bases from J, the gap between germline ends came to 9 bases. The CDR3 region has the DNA TGCAGCGTTGTGGAGGGGGATCAGCCCCAGCATTTT. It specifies CSVVEGDQPQHF. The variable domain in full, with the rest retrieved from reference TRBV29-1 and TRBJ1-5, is SAVISQKPSRDICQRGTSLTIQCQVDSQVTMMFWYRQQPGQSLTLIATANQGSEATYESGFVIDKFPISRPNLTFSTLTVSNMSPEDSSIYLCSVVEGDQPQHFGDGTRLSIL.

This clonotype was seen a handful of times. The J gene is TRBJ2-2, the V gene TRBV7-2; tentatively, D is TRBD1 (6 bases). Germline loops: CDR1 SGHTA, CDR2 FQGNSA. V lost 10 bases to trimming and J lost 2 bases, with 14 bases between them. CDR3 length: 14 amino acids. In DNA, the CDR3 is TGTGCCAACATGGACAGAAGTAACACCGGGGAGCTGTTTTTT. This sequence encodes CANMDRSNTGELFF. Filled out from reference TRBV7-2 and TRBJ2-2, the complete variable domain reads GAGVSQSPSNKVTEKGKDVELRCDPISGHTALYWYRQSLGQGLEFLIYFQGNSAPDKSGLPSDRFSAERTGGSVSTLTIQRTQQEDSAVYLCANMDRSNTGELFFGEGSRLTVL.

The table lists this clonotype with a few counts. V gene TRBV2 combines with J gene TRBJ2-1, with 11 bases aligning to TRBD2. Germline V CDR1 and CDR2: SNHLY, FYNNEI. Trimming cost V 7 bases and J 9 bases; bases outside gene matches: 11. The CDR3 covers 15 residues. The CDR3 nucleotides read TGTGCCAGCACCTATAGCGGGAGGGCCACCGGTGAGCAGTTCTTC. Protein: CASTYSGRATGEQFF.

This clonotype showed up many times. The CDR3 protein is CSVHSRGEYFGYTF. For the CDR3, the DNA is TGCAGTGTACATTCCAGGGGGGAATATTTTGGCTACACCTTC. The chain joins TRBV20-1 to TRBJ1-2; TRBD1 matches 7 bases. The CDR3 extends over 14 amino acids. Trimming cost V 7 bases and J 7 bases; bases outside gene matches: 15. The germline V gene encodes CDR1 DFQATT and CDR2 SNEGSKA (reference sequence).

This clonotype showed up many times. CDR3: CASSQDSGSEGTQYF. The CDR3 bases are TGTGCCAGCAGCCAAGATAGCGGGAGTGAGGGTACGCAGTATTTT. V usage is TRBV3-1 and J usage is TRBJ2-3, with TRBD2 identical over 9 bases. Looked up from germline, CDR1 is LGHDT and CDR2 is YNNKEL (reference sequence). With 0 bases clipped from V and 8 bases from J, the junction kept 6 bases outside the gene matches. The CDR3 runs to 15 residues.

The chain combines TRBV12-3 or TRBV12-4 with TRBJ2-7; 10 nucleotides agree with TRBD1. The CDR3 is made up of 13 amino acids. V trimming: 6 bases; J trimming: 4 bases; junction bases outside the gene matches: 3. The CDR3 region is CASRGTGVYEQYF. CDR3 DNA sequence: TGTGCCAGCAGGGGGACAGGGGTGTACGAGCAGTACTTC.

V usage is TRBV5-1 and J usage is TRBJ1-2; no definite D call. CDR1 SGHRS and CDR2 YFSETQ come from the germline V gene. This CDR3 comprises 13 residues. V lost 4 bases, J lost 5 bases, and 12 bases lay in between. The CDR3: CASSRPGLYGYTF. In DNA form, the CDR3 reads TGCGCCAGCAGCCGCCCCGGCCTGTATGGCTACACCTTC.

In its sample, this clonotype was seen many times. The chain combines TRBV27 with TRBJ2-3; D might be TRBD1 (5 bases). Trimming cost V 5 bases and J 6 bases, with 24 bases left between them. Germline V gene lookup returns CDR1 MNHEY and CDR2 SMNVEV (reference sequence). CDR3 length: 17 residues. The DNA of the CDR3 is TGTGCCAGCAGTCCCTCCCTATACGGCAGGGTCGCTGATACGCAGTATTTT. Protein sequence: CASSPSLYGRVADTQYF.